These 6 T cell receptor beta chains were sequenced from one sample in a study of T cells in Graves' hyperthyroidism and ophthalmopathy. From RNA transcripts, TCR beta CDR3 regions were amplified. Using the HTBI primer set, a first-round RT-PCR was run on the TCR CDR3. A single record per CDR3 protein comes from TCRdb applying MiXCR to the multiplex PCR reads. The sample yields 700,000 or so distinct CDR3 sequences, around 13% seen once. Sequencing used blood. All receptors derive from a woman between 45 and 60 years old with Graves' ophthalmopathy.

The chain recombines TRBV5-1 with TRBJ2-1; D may be TRBD1 or TRBD2 (6 bases each). The ends were cut back, 2 bases at V and 4 bases at J, with 13 bases in the middle. The germline gives CDR1 SGHRS, CDR2 YFSETQ. This CDR3 is 15 amino acids long. The CDR3 DNA sequence: TGCGCCAGCAGCTTATACAGGGAGGTGTACAATGAGCAGTTCTTC. It specifies CASSLYREVYNEQFF.

This clonotype has at least ten counts. J is TRBJ2-7 and V is TRBV18; a possible D gene is TRBD1 (7 bases). The CDR3 is made up of 15 amino acids. The V end was cut by 3 bases, the J end by 2 bases, with 14 bases between. The germline V gene has CDR1 KGHSH and CDR2 LQKENI. Here the CDR3 DNA reads TGTGCCAGCTCACCGATCGCCAGGGGGGCCTACGAGCAGTACTTC. Amino acid sequence: CASSPIARGAYEQYF.

This clonotype was seen repeatedly, ten times or more. The chain employs TRBV30 and TRBJ2-2; TRBD2 aligns across 10 bases. This CDR3 has 15 residues. Germline values: CDR1 GTSNPN, CDR2 SVGIG (reference sequence). V shed 1 base, J shed 4 bases, and the junction held 3 bases outside the gene matches. CDR3 DNA: TGTGCCTGGAGTGCTCTAGCGGGAGTCACCGGGGAGCTGTTTTTT. It codes for CAWSALAGVTGELFF.

V and J are TRBV7-9 and TRBJ2-4; TRBD1 aligns across 7 bases. The CDR3 covers 14 residues. With V trimmed by 3 bases and J by 12 bases, 11 bases remained unmatched. Looked up from germline, CDR1 is SEHNR and CDR2 is FQNEAQ (reference sequence). CDR3 sequence: CASSFPRQGPYQYF. For the CDR3, the DNA is TGTGCCAGCAGCTTCCCTCGACAGGGCCCCTATCAGTACTTC.

The rearrangement links TRBV28 to TRBJ1-1; D remains unclear. V shed 3 bases and J shed 3 bases, with 5 bases lying between them. The germline V gene encodes CDR1 MDHEN and CDR2 SYDVKM. The CDR3 runs to 12 residues. CDR3 region: CASSFMYTEAFF. CDR3 bases: TGTGCCAGCAGTTTCATGTACACTGAAGCTTTCTTT.

This clonotype occurred many times. The rearrangement uses TRBV3-1 and TRBJ2-7, with D maybe TRBD2 (6 bases). The germline V and J ends were trimmed by 4 bases and 0 bases, with 16 bases remaining between them. The germline CDR1 and CDR2 sequences are LGHDT and YNNKEL (reference sequence). The CDR3 loop spans 16 amino acids. CDR3 sequence reads: CASSLSGTQSSYEQYF. The CDR3 DNA is TGTGCCAGCAGCCTGTCCGGGACTCAGAGCTCCTACGAGCAGTACTTC.